Listed here are 18 T cell receptor beta chains from one sample, sequenced in a study of T cells in Graves' hyperthyroidism and ophthalmopathy. RNA transcripts yielded amplified TCR beta CDR3 regions. When the TCR CDR3 underwent first-round RT-PCR, the HTBI primer set was used. TCRdb re-called the multiplex PCR reads through MiXCR, storing one row per CDR3 protein. Of about 300,000 distinct CDR3 sequences detected, about 25% appear once; the ten largest clones hold approximately 25%. The source material was blood. The receptor set was obtained from a middle-aged man with Graves' hyperthyroidism that later progressed to Graves' ophthalmopathy.

Only a few counts were recorded for this clonotype. This chain connects TRBV2 to TRBJ2-2; tentative D call: TRBD1 (5 bases). This CDR3 has 14 amino acids. The germline V gene has CDR1 SNHLY and CDR2 FYNNEI. V was clipped by 6 bases and J by 2 bases, with 10 bases between them. CDR3 DNA sequence: TGTGCCAGCAGCCGACAGCCAAACACCGGGGAGCTGTTTTTT. As protein: CASSRQPNTGELFF.

This clonotype was seen at least ten times. V usage is TRBV27 and J usage is TRBJ2-2; D unresolved. The V end lost 5 bases, the J end lost 5 bases, and 6 bases lay between the germline ends. The CDR3 length is 12 residues. Germline CDR1 and CDR2: MNHEY and SMNVEV (reference sequence). DNA for the CDR3: TGTGCCAGCAGTACAAGGACCGGGGAGCTGTTTTTT. This translates into CASSTRTGELFF.

This clonotype was observed at least ten times. The J gene is TRBJ1-5, the V gene TRBV6-2 or TRBV6-3; D perhaps matches TRBD1 (6 bases). Germline CDR1 and CDR2: MNHEY and SVGEGT. Trimming cost V 6 bases and J 4 bases, with 13 bases left between them. There are 14 residues in the CDR3. CDR3 sequence (DNA): TGTGCCAGCAGGGACGTGGGGGCAAATCAGCCCCAGCATTTT. This sequence encodes CASRDVGANQPQHF.

Many counts were recorded for this clonotype. The chain joins TRBV20-1 to TRBJ2-7; 14 bases align to TRBD2. This CDR3 is built from 16 residues. Per the germline V gene, CDR1 is DFQATT and CDR2 is SNEGSKA (reference sequence). J was trimmed by 3 bases and V by 3 bases; bases with no gene match: 7. For the CDR3, the DNA is TGCAGTGCTAGTGGGACTAGCGGGAGCAGGGTCTACGAGCAGTACTTC. Translated: CSASGTSGSRVYEQYF.

This clonotype has only a few counts. A much larger clone is a single base away; this may be a read error. V usage is TRBV18 and J usage is TRBJ2-5; D may be TRBD1 (6 bases). CDR1 KGHSH and CDR2 LQKENI come from the germline V gene. CDR3 length: 14 residues. The CDR3 bases are TGTGCCGGCTCACCAACAGGGACGGGAGAGACCCAGTACTTC. Amino acid sequence: CAGSPTGTGETQYF.

There are many counts of this clonotype. The chain is built from TRBV20-1 and TRBJ2-2; the D gene is possibly TRBD2 (5 bases). The CDR3 runs to 15 residues. V lost 3 bases and J lost 0, with 11 bases in between. Per the germline V gene, CDR1 is DFQATT and CDR2 is SNEGSKA (reference sequence). In nucleotides, the CDR3 is TGCAGTGCTAGCTTAGCGCGAGCGAACACCGGGGAGCTGTTTTTT. This translates into CSASLARANTGELFF.

Many counts were recorded for this clonotype. The J gene is TRBJ2-7, the V gene TRBV4-2; perhaps D is TRBD1 or TRBD2 (5 bases each). V was shortened by 3 bases and J by 0 bases, with 18 bases between the two germline ends. This CDR3 region has 17 residues. Germline CDR1 is LGHNA and CDR2 is YNFKEQ. The CDR3 DNA reads as TGTGCCAGCAGCCATATTACGGGACGGAGGACCTCCTACGAGCAGTACTTC. Its translation: CASSHITGRRTSYEQYF.

At least ten counts were recorded for this clonotype. The J gene is TRBJ2-7, the V gene TRBV6-5; D is possibly TRBD2 (5 bases). Germline values: CDR1 MNHEY, CDR2 SVGAGI. The V and J ends lost 0 bases and 1 base respectively, with 10 bases between them. The length of the CDR3 is 15 residues. CDR3 in DNA: TGTGCCAGCAGTTACTCGAGCGGAGCGTCCTACGAGCAGTACTTC. It encodes CASSYSSGASYEQYF.

The chain has TRBV29-1 and TRBJ2-7; 12 bases fit TRBD2. Germline values: CDR1 SQVTM, CDR2 ANQGSEA. The trim removed 6 bases at V and 7 bases at J, leaving 16 bases unmatched. The CDR3 is 16 residues long. The chain's CDR3 is CSVHLQLAGGSAEQYF. The CDR3 DNA sequence: TGCAGCGTCCATCTTCAACTAGCGGGAGGTTCGGCGGAGCAGTACTTC.

V and J are TRBV6-1 and TRBJ2-7; TRBD2 matches at 10 bases. CDR3 length: 14 amino acids. V dropped 6 bases and J dropped 6; count of bases not matched to a gene: 8. Per germline, CDR1 MNHNS and CDR2 SASEGT. CDR3 DNA sequence: TGTGCCAGCAGAGATCTAGCGGGGGCCCTCGAGCAGTACTTC. Amino acids: CASRDLAGALEQYF.

This clonotype was detected only a few times. The rearrangement joins TRBV28 to TRBJ2-7, with TRBD1 as a possible D gene (5 bases). Germline CDR1 is MDHEN and CDR2 is SYDVKM. The CDR3 spans 14 residues. V gave up 5 bases and J gave up 0 bases, with 11 bases separating them. The CDR3 nucleotides read TGTGCCAGCAGTATTACAGGTCTCTCCTACGAGCAGTACTTC. This gives the protein CASSITGLSYEQYF.

The rearrangement uses TRBV12-3 or TRBV12-4 and TRBJ2-7; 10 bases agree with TRBD2. V was clipped by 4 bases and J by 6 bases; unmatched bases: 12. The CDR3 has 16 amino acids. The CDR3 sequence is CASSSPLAGEICEQYF. Here the CDR3 DNA reads TGTGCCAGCAGTTCTCCGCTAGCGGGAGAAATCTGCGAGCAGTACTTC.

This chain links TRBV24-1 with TRBJ1-1, with D tentatively TRBD1 (6 bases). This CDR3 region has 15 residues. V shed 12 bases and J shed 4 bases, with 23 bases lying between them. Per germline, CDR1 KGHDR and CDR2 SFDVKD. The CDR3 here is CAANREEGGSTEAFF. The DNA of the CDR3 is TGTGCCGCCAACAGAGAAGAGGGGGGATCCACTGAAGCTTTCTTT.

This clonotype was detected many times. The rearrangement joins TRBV28 to TRBJ1-3, with 7 bases lining up with TRBD1. V was pared by 7 bases and J by 0 bases, with 6 bases of the junction left unmatched. Per germline, CDR1 MDHEN and CDR2 SYDVKM. CDR3 size: 15 residues. This chain's CDR3 is CASKPGGLSGNTIYF. The CDR3, as DNA: TGTGCCAGCAAACCAGGGGGGCTCTCTGGAAACACCATATATTTT.

The table lists this clonotype with many counts. The chain combines TRBV11-2 with TRBJ2-5; 7 bases line up with TRBD1. CDR1 is SGHAT, CDR2 FQNNGV, per germline. The CDR3 spans 15 residues. V dropped 1 base and J dropped 4; count of bases not matched to a gene: 6. The CDR3: CASSLGQGPVETQYF. CDR3 DNA: TGTGCCAGCAGCTTAGGACAGGGTCCCGTAGAGACCCAGTACTTC.

The chain links TRBV24-1 to TRBJ2-2; no clear D. The CDR3 sequence is 13 residues long. Germline V CDR1 and CDR2: KGHDR, SFDVKD. The germline V and J ends were trimmed by 4 bases and 6 bases, with 8 bases remaining between them. CDR3 amino acids: CATSERQAGELFF. CDR3 DNA: TGTGCCACCAGTGAAAGACAAGCCGGGGAGCTGTTTTTT.

The rearrangement joins TRBV11-2 to TRBJ1-2; 10 nucleotides agree with TRBD1. Germline-derived CDR1 and CDR2 are SGHAT and FQNNGV. Trimming removed 10 bases from V and 4 bases from J; junction bases left unmatched: 6. The CDR3 sequence is 13 residues long. CDR3 sequence (DNA): TGTGCCACACACCGGGACAGGGGCTATGGCTACACCTTC. Translated, it gives CATHRDRGYGYTF.

Of note for this clonotype: Mismatch with germline at one junction end may stem from a read error. This chain joins TRBV20-1 and TRBJ2-7; D ambiguous. In germline, CDR1 is DFQATT, CDR2 SNEGSKA (reference sequence). The CDR3 consists of 12 residues. The CDR3 sequence is CSAPLGGRNPNF. In DNA, the CDR3 is TGCAGTGCTCCCCTTGGCGGACGGAACCCAAACTTC.